The rows below give T cell receptor beta chains drawn from one sample of a study of shared clonotypes between healthy human individuals. The table came from immunoSEQ multiplex PCR; TCRdb's copy has only in-frame clones and leaves some out. The table shows 1.5 million to 2.5 million clones, with about 95% occurring only once. Sample: naive CD8+ T cells sorted from blood. These receptors were obtained from a man aged 18 to 30 in good health. The conserved cysteine and the conserved F or W are not part of the CDR3 here.

v_gene	j_gene	CDR3aa
TRBV7-9	TRBJ2-5	ASSFLTGTTETQY
TRBV9	TRBJ1-2	ASSSPRGAVLNYGYT
TRBV6-5	TRBJ2-1	ASRGAQHYNEQF
TRBV27	TRBJ2-3	ASSLERESSTDTQY
TRBV11-3	TRBJ1-1	ASSQPGGTAF
TRBV2	TRBJ2-7	ASSETGATYEQY
TRBV5-3	TRBJ2-7	ARSSGTDSYEQY
TRBV7-9	TRBJ2-5	ASSSRLEETQY
TRBV27	TRBJ2-3	ASSPVGAADTQY
TRBV28	TRBJ1-1	ASSLRNTEAF
TRBV7-2	TRBJ1-2	ASSFGDREGPNYGYT
TRBV27	TRBJ2-1	ASSPIAGGGPEQF
TRBV4-1	TRBJ2-5	ASSQVGVDQETQY
TRBV4-1	TRBJ2-2	ASSQAEGSGELF
TRBV28	TRBJ2-1	ASSLRGSNEQF
TRBV9	TRBJ1-2	ASSEGGTGLYGYT
TRBV5-6	TRBJ1-6	ASSLSSVVRVKSPLH
TRBV6-5	TRBJ2-1	ASTPGHSYNEQF
TRBV27	TRBJ1-1	ASSLSPRQGLAGTEAF
TRBV4-1	TRBJ2-3	ASSQDQGTGVGNTQY
TRBV9	TRBJ2-7	ASSVAASGTNVAGEQY
TRBV27	TRBJ2-7	ASSLSAQGYEQY
TRBV6-6	TRBJ2-7	ASSYSSGAYEQY
TRBV4-1	TRBJ2-7	ASSTRDRVYEQY
TRBV2	TRBJ1-6	ASSDSEGDSPLH
TRBV11-2	TRBJ2-5	ASSLAQGNLRTQY
TRBV7-9	TRBJ2-3	ASSAPLGQGGDTQY
TRBV4-3	TRBJ1-2	ASSYDRDNYGYT
TRBV4-1	TRBJ2-7	ASSQKTGVPNEQY
TRBV13	TRBJ1-1	ASTQGGTLEAF
TRBV5-1	TRBJ2-5	ASSSTGTGVETQY
TRBV6-1	TRBJ1-6	ASSEGHVDSYNSPLH
TRBV19	TRBJ1-1	ASRSPGHTWNTEAF
TRBV5-1	TRBJ1-1	ASSLWAGGAGDTEAF
TRBV27	TRBJ2-2	ASSLLDRANTGELF
TRBV7-9	TRBJ2-7	ASSNGYEQY
TRBV9	TRBJ2-1	ASSVERSNNEQF
TRBV7-9	TRBJ2-1	ASSLAGSSGRFNEQF
TRBV19	TRBJ2-5	ASSMGYDQETQY
TRBV11-2	TRBJ2-3	ASSLDLAGGPGDTQY
TRBV30	TRBJ2-7	AWTAGSSYEQY